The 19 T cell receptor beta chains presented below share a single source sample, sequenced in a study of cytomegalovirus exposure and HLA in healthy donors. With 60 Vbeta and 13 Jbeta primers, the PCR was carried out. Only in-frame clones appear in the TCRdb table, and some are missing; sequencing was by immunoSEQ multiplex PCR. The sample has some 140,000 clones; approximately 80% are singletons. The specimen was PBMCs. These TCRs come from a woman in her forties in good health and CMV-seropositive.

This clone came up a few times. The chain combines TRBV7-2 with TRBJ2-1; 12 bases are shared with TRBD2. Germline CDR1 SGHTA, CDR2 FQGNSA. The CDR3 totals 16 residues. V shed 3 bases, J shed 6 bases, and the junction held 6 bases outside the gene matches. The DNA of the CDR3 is TGTGCCAGCAGCTTCGAGGCTAGCGGGAGGGGCAATGAGCAGTTCTTC. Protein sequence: CASSFEASGRGNEQFF.

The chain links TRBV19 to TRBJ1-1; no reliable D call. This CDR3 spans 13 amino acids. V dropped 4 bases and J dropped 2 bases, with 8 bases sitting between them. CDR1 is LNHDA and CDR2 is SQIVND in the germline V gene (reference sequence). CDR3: CASSNIYNTEAFF. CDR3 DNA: TGTGCCAGTAGTAATATTTATAACACTGAAGCTTTCTTT.

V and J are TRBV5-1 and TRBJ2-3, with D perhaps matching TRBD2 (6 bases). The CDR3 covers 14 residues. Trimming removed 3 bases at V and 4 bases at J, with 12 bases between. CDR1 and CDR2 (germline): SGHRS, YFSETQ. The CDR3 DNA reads TGCGCCAGCAGCTCTACTAGCCAGCCAGATACGCAGTATTTT. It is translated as CASSSTSQPDTQYF.

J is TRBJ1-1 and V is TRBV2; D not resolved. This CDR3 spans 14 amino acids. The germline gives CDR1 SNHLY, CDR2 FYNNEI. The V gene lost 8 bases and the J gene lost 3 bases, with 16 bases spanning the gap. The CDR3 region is CASSQSDGYTEAFF. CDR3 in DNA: TGTGCCAGCTCACAAAGCGACGGGTACACTGAAGCTTTCTTT.

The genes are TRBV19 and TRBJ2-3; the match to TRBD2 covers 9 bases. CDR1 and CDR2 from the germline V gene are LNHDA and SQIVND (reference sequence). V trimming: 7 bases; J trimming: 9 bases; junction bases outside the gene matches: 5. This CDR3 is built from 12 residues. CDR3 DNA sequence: TGTGCCAGTAATAGCGGGAGTGGGACGCAGTATTTT. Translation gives CASNSGSGTQYF.

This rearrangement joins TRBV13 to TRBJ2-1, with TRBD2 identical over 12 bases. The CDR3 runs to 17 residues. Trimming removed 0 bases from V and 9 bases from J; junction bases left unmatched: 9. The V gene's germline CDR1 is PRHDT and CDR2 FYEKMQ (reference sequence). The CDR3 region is CASSLGPLAGGISEQFF. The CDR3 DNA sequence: TGTGCCAGCAGCTTAGGCCCCCTAGCGGGAGGGATAAGTGAGCAGTTCTTC. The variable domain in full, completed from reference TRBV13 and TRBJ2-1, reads AAGVIQSPRHLIKEKRETATLKCYPIPRHDTVYWYQQGPGQDPQFLISFYEKMQSDKGSIPDRFSAQQFSDYHSELNMSSLELGDSALYFCASSLGPLAGGISEQFFGPGTRLTVL.

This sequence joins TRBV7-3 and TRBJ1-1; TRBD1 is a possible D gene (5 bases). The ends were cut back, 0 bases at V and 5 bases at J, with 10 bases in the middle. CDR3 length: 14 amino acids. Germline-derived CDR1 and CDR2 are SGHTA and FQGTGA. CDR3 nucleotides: TGTGCCAGCAGCTTAACCAGGGATGGGACTGAAGCTTTCTTT. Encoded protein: CASSLTRDGTEAFF.

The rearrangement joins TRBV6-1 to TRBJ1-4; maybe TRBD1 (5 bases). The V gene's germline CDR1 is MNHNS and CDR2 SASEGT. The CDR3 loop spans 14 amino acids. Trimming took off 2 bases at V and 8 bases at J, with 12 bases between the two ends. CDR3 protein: CASSESGTREKLFF. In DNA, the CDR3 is TGTGCCAGCAGTGAATCGGGGACTCGGGAAAAACTGTTTTTT.

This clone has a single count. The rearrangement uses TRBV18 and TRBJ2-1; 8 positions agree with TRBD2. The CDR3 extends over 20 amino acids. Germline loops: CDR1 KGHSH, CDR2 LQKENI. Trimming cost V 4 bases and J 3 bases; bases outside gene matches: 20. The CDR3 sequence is CASSLYQNRLKAGDYNEQFF. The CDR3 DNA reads TGTGCCAGCTCACTCTACCAGAACAGATTAAAAGCGGGAGACTACAATGAGCAGTTCTTC.

The CDR3: CASSSGQETQYF. CDR3 DNA: TGTGCCAGCAGCTCGGGACAAGAGACCCAGTACTTC. V is TRBV13 and J is TRBJ2-5, with D possibly TRBD2 on 5 matching bases. In germline, CDR1 is PRHDT, CDR2 FYEKMQ (reference sequence). V was pared by 4 bases and J by 2 bases, with 5 bases between. The CDR3 consists of 12 residues.

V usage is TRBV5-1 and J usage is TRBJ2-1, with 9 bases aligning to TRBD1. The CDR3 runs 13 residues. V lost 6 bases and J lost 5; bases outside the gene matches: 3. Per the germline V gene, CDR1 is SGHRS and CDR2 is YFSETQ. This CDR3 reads CASTGQGNNEQFF. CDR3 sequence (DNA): TGCGCCAGCACGGGACAGGGCAACAATGAGCAGTTCTTC.

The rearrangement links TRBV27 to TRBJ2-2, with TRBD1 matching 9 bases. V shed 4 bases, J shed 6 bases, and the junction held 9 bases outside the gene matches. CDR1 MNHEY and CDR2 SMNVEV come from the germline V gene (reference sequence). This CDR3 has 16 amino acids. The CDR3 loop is CASSSSDRGIAGELFF. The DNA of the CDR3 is TGTGCCAGCAGTTCATCCGACAGGGGGATAGCCGGGGAGCTGTTTTTT.

The CDR3 spells CASSVNRGGSTSNQPQHF. CDR3 sequence (DNA): TGTGCCAGTAGTGTTAACAGGGGAGGTTCCACGAGCAATCAGCCCCAGCATTTT. The rearrangement links TRBV19 to TRBJ1-5, with 7 bases fitting TRBD1. J gave up 1 base and V 5 bases, and 14 bases lay outside the gene matches. The CDR3 consists of 18 residues. CDR1 is LNHDA, CDR2 SQIVND, per germline (reference sequence).

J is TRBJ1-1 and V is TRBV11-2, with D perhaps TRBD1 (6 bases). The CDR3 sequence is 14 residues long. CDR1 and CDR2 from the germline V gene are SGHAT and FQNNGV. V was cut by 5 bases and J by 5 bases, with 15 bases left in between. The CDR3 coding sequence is TGTGCCAGCAGCCCCCTACCAGGGGTAACTGAAGCTTTCTTT. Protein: CASSPLPGVTEAFF. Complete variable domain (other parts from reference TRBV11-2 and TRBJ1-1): EAGVAQSPRYKIIEKRQSVAFWCNPISGHATLYWYQQILGQGPKLLIQFQNNGVVDDSQLPKDRFSAERLKGVDSTLKIQPAKLEDSAVYLCASSPLPGVTEAFFGQGTRLTVV.

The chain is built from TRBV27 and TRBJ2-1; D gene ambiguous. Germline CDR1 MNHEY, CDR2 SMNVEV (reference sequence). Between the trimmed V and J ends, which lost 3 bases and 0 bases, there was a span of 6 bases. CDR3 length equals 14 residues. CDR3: CASSFLSSYNEQFF. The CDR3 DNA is TGTGCCAGCAGTTTTCTAAGCTCCTACAATGAGCAGTTCTTC.

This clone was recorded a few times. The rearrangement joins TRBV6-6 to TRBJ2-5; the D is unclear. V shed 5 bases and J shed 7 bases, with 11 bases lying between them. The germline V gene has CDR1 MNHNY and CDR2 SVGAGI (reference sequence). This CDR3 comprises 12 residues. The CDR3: CASSASYGTQYF. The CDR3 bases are TGTGCCAGCAGTGCTTCCTACGGGACCCAGTACTTC.

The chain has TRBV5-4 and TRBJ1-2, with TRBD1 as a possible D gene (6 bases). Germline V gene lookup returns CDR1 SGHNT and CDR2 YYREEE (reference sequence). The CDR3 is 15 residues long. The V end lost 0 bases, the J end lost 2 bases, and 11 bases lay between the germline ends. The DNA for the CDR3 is TGTGCCAGCAGCTTGGCCAGGCAGGGGAACTATGGCTACACCTTC. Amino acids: CASSLARQGNYGYTF. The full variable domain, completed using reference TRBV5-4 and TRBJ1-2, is ETGVTQSPTHLIKTRGQQVTLRCSSQSGHNTVSWYQQALGQGPQFIFQYYREEENGRGNFPPRFSGLQFPNYSSELNVNALELDDSALYLCASSLARQGNYGYTFGSGTRLTVV.

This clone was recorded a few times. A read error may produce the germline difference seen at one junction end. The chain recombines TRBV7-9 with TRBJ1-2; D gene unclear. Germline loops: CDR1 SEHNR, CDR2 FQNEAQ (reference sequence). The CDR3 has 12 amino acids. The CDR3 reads CSSSLSGILKAF. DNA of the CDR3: TGTTCCAGCAGCTTATCGGGGATACTGAAGGCCTTC.

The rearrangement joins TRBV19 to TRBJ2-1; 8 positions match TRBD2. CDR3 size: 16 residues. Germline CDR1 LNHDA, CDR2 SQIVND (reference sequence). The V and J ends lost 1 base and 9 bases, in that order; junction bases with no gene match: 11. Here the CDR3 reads CASSIVSSGRLSEQFF. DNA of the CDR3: TGTGCCAGTAGTATAGTATCGAGCGGGAGATTAAGTGAGCAGTTCTTC.